The 3 T cell receptor beta chains given below trace back to one sample, sequenced in a study of blood T cell repertoires in COVID-19. Profiling relied on immunoSEQ multiplex PCR, and the TCRdb table lists in-frame clones only, not all of them. The repertoire consists of over 250,000 clones, with 88% occurring once and the leading ten covering around 0.92%. The sample comprised PBMCs or T cells enriched from blood (not recorded which). These receptors all stem from a woman in her twenties or thirties who had recovered from COVID-19.

This chain links TRBV7-3 with TRBJ1-1, with 8 positions matching TRBD1. Losses at the gene ends were 6 bases for V and 2 bases for J; bases not matched to a gene: 5. The CDR3 covers 14 residues. Germline assignment: CDR1 SGHTA and CDR2 FQGTGA. In nucleotides, the CDR3 is TGTGCCAGCAGATGGACAGGGTCAAACACTGAAGCTTTCTTT. Encoded protein: CASRWTGSNTEAFF.

CDR3 region: CASSSAVNTEAFF. CDR3 DNA: TGTGCCAGCAGCTCCGCAGTGAACACTGAAGCTTTCTTT. The rearrangement uses TRBV13 and TRBJ1-1; D is uncertain. The CDR3 length is 13 residues. V was clipped by 4 bases and J by 0 bases, with 6 bases between them. Per germline, CDR1 PRHDT and CDR2 FYEKMQ (reference sequence).

The rearrangement joins TRBV2 to TRBJ1-3; D remains ambiguous. Germline CDR1 is SNHLY and CDR2 is FYNNEI. V lost 0 bases and J lost 0, with 6 bases in between. This CDR3 region has 15 residues. DNA for the CDR3: TGTGCCAGCAGTGAAGCGCGTACCTCTGGAAACACCATATATTTT. Translating gives CASSEARTSGNTIYF. The variable domain in full, with the rest retrieved from reference TRBV2 and TRBJ1-3, is EPEVTQTPSHQVTQMGQEVILRCVPISNHLYFYWYRQILGQKVEFLVSFYNNEISEKSEIFDDQFSVERPDGSNFTLKIRSTKLEDSAMYFCASSEARTSGNTIYFGEGSWLTVV.